This T cell receptor (beta chain) was sequenced in a study of diagnostic markers for celiac disease (dated by TCRdb to the early 2020s). From cysteine to phenylalanine, the CDR3 is 18 amino acids long. DNA is not recorded here. The germline V gene (reference sequence) provides CDR1 LNHNV and CDR2 YYDKDF. The sequencer listed for this sample is Illumina MiSeq. After TCRdb reprocessed the reads, each CDR3 protein sequence was kept as one row, without DNA. This sample's table contains 5,500 to 7,000 distinct CDR3 sequences. The ten biggest clones cover approximately 5.6% of the sample. As to this clonotype: No antigen is known for it.

The source material was either unsorted cells or a sorted T cell fraction (not recorded which). The chain is made from TRBV15 and TRBJ2-2; the TCRdb D gene call, TRBD2, has no DNA to confirm it. The sequence was obtained from a human donor. This table probably holds off-target reads from a library built for another chain. CDR3 reads: CATSSTGTSGLFTGELFF.